A selection of T cell receptor beta chains follows, all from one sample in a study of cytomegalovirus exposure and HLA in healthy donors. Repertoires were generated with immunoSEQ multiplex PCR, while TCRdb's copy carries only in-frame clones and drops some. The data contain approximately 140,000 clones, over 60% of them seen just once; the ten biggest clones take up about 13%. Material for sequencing was PBMCs. The receptor source for this set is a man aged 40-49 years in good health and CMV-seropositive. Each CDR3 is given with its conserved first and last residue. Fields, in order: clone size, J gene, V gene, D gene, CDR3 DNA, CDR3 protein. The D gene is left open where the match is weak. Part of the rows lack a size; the others show once, few, many or a class for expanded clones.

clone_size: .; j_call: TRBJ2-2; v_call: TRBV14; d_call: .; cdr3_nt: TGTGCCAGCAGCCAAGGCCGGTACACCGGGGAGCTGTTTTTT; cdr3_aa: CASSQGRYTGELFF
clone_size: once; j_call: TRBJ2-3; v_call: TRBV5-1; d_call: .; cdr3_nt: TGCGCCAGCAGCGCAACAGGGTGGCCAGATACGCAGTATTTT; cdr3_aa: CASSATGWPDTQYF
clone_size: .; j_call: TRBJ2-5; v_call: TRBV9; d_call: TRBD2; cdr3_nt: TGTGCCAGCAGCGCCCAGACTAGCGTTGGGACCCAGTACTTC; cdr3_aa: CASSAQTSVGTQYF
clone_size: once; j_call: TRBJ2-3; v_call: TRBV4-3; d_call: TRBD2; cdr3_nt: TGCGCCAGCAGCCAAGATAGCGGGAGAGTCGCAGATACGCAGTATTTT; cdr3_aa: CASSQDSGRVADTQYF
clone_size: .; j_call: TRBJ2-3; v_call: TRBV10-3; d_call: TRBD2; cdr3_nt: TGTGCCTCGACTAGCGGGCCTGAAAGGGCGCAGTATTTT; cdr3_aa: CASTSGPERAQYF
clone_size: .; j_call: TRBJ2-5; v_call: TRBV5-1; d_call: .; cdr3_nt: TGCGCCAGCAGCTTGGTCGGGGTTTCGGGGGACCAGTACTTC; cdr3_aa: CASSLVGVSGDQYF
clone_size: .; j_call: TRBJ1-5; v_call: TRBV6-1; d_call: .; cdr3_nt: TGTGCCAACAAGAGCGGGCCTTTAGTTCAGCCCCAGCATTTT; cdr3_aa: CANKSGPLVQPQHF
clone_size: .; j_call: TRBJ2-3; v_call: TRBV13; d_call: .; cdr3_nt: TGTGCCAGCAGCTTTAGAGGGGATACGCAGTATTTT; cdr3_aa: CASSFRGDTQYF
clone_size: .; j_call: TRBJ1-1; v_call: TRBV6-1; d_call: .; cdr3_nt: TGTGCCAGCAGTGCTCCCGCTCAGGGTTTAAACACTGAAGCTTTCTTT; cdr3_aa: CASSAPAQGLNTEAFF
clone_size: .; j_call: TRBJ2-2; v_call: TRBV19; d_call: TRBD2; cdr3_nt: TGTGCCAGTAGTGCAGGACTAGCGGGGGACACCGGGGAGCTGTTTTTT; cdr3_aa: CASSAGLAGDTGELFF
clone_size: .; j_call: TRBJ2-4; v_call: TRBV7-2; d_call: .; cdr3_nt: TGTGCCAGCAGCTCCACGTTTGAGGCCGGGAACATTCAGTACTTC; cdr3_aa: CASSSTFEAGNIQYF
clone_size: .; j_call: TRBJ2-7; v_call: TRBV30; d_call: TRBD1; cdr3_nt: TGTGCCTGGGAGCAGGGGGCGGCCTACGAGCAGTACTTC; cdr3_aa: CAWEQGAAYEQYF
clone_size: .; j_call: TRBJ2-3; v_call: TRBV20-1; d_call: .; cdr3_nt: TGCAGTGCTAGATCCCGGGATACGCAGTATTTT; cdr3_aa: CSARSRDTQYF
clone_size: .; j_call: TRBJ2-5; v_call: TRBV14; d_call: TRBD2; cdr3_nt: TGTGCCAGCAGCTTAGGACTAGGCGGCCAAGAGACCCAGTACTTC; cdr3_aa: CASSLGLGGQETQYF
clone_size: .; j_call: TRBJ1-1; v_call: TRBV4-3; d_call: .; cdr3_nt: TGCGCCAGCAGCGTCCGGGTCTCAAGACACACTGAAGCTTTCTTT; cdr3_aa: CASSVRVSRHTEAFF
clone_size: .; j_call: TRBJ2-5; v_call: TRBV5-1; d_call: .; cdr3_nt: TGCGCCAGCAGCACGGGACTTCAAGAGACCCAGTACTTC; cdr3_aa: CASSTGLQETQYF
clone_size: .; j_call: TRBJ2-1; v_call: TRBV9; d_call: TRBD2; cdr3_nt: TGTGCCAGCAGCGTTGGCCTAGCGGGAGCAAATGAGCAGTTCTTC; cdr3_aa: CASSVGLAGANEQFF
clone_size: .; j_call: TRBJ2-1; v_call: TRBV6-5; d_call: .; cdr3_nt: TGTGCCAGCAGTTACGGAGTTTCCTACAATGAGCAGTTCTTC; cdr3_aa: CASSYGVSYNEQFF
clone_size: .; j_call: TRBJ1-5; v_call: TRBV7-9; d_call: TRBD1; cdr3_nt: TGTGCCAGCAGCGCTCCGGGACAGGGGACCAATCAGCCCCAGCATTTT; cdr3_aa: CASSAPGQGTNQPQHF
clone_size: .; j_call: TRBJ2-3; v_call: TRBV5-1; d_call: .; cdr3_nt: TGCGCCAGCAAGCGCGAAAGCACAGATACGCAGTATTTT; cdr3_aa: CASKRESTDTQYF
clone_size: .; j_call: TRBJ2-5; v_call: TRBV4-1; d_call: .; cdr3_nt: TGCGCCAGCAGCCCGACAAACCAAGAGACCCAGTACTTC; cdr3_aa: CASSPTNQETQYF
clone_size: .; j_call: TRBJ2-1; v_call: TRBV5-1; d_call: TRBD2; cdr3_nt: TGCGCCAGCAGCTTGGTTACTAGCGGGGGTAACAATGAGCAGTTCTTC; cdr3_aa: CASSLVTSGGNNEQFF
clone_size: .; j_call: TRBJ2-7; v_call: TRBV4-3; d_call: TRBD2; cdr3_nt: TGCGCCAGCAGGCAGGGACTAGCGGGAGCCTACGAGCAGTACTTC; cdr3_aa: CASRQGLAGAYEQYF
clone_size: once; j_call: TRBJ2-7; v_call: TRBV2; d_call: .; cdr3_nt: TGTGCCAGCAGTGAAGTTAAGGGGAATGGAGACGAGCAGTACTTC; cdr3_aa: CASSEVKGNGDEQYF
clone_size: once; j_call: TRBJ2-7; v_call: TRBV27; d_call: TRBD2; cdr3_nt: TGTGCCAGCAGCCGCCAACTAGCGGGGGCCTACGAGCAGTACTTC; cdr3_aa: CASSRQLAGAYEQYF
clone_size: .; j_call: TRBJ2-1; v_call: TRBV5-8; d_call: TRBD2; cdr3_nt: TGTGCCAGCAGCCTCGGACTAGCGGGCCGCTACAATGAGCAGTTCTTC; cdr3_aa: CASSLGLAGRYNEQFF
clone_size: once; j_call: TRBJ2-2; v_call: TRBV5-1; d_call: .; cdr3_nt: TGCGCCAGCAGCTTGAGGCCAGGGGCTTTACCCGGGGAGCTGTTTTTT; cdr3_aa: CASSLRPGALPGELFF
clone_size: .; j_call: TRBJ1-2; v_call: TRBV19; d_call: TRBD1; cdr3_nt: TGTGCCAGTAGAACTGTGGGACAGGGTTTTTATGGCTACACCTTC; cdr3_aa: CASRTVGQGFYGYTF
clone_size: .; j_call: TRBJ1-1; v_call: TRBV29-1; d_call: .; cdr3_nt: TGCAGCGCCGAGGGCGGCACTGAAGCTTTCTTT; cdr3_aa: CSAEGGTEAFF
clone_size: .; j_call: TRBJ2-2; v_call: TRBV5-3; d_call: .; cdr3_nt: TGTGCCAGAAGCTTGGCTCCCGGGGAGCTGTTTTTT; cdr3_aa: CARSLAPGELFF
clone_size: .; j_call: TRBJ2-1; v_call: TRBV27; d_call: TRBD2; cdr3_nt: TGTGCCAGCAGGCTCCGCTCTAGCGGACCGACGGATCAGTTCTTC; cdr3_aa: CASRLRSSGPTDQFF
clone_size: few; j_call: TRBJ2-2; v_call: TRBV9; d_call: .; cdr3_nt: TGTGCCAGCAGCGTAAACGTCGGGAGCGTCACCGGGGAGCTGTTTTTT; cdr3_aa: CASSVNVGSVTGELFF
clone_size: once; j_call: TRBJ2-5; v_call: TRBV19; d_call: TRBD1; cdr3_nt: TGTGCCAGTGGGACAGGGAGATTAGAGACCCAGTACTTC; cdr3_aa: CASGTGRLETQYF
clone_size: .; j_call: TRBJ2-1; v_call: TRBV7-9; d_call: .; cdr3_nt: TGTGCCAGCACCCAACGGGATGAGCAGTTCTTC; cdr3_aa: CASTQRDEQFF
clone_size: .; j_call: TRBJ2-3; v_call: TRBV18; d_call: .; cdr3_nt: TGTGCCAGCTCACTAGGACAGTCCACAGATACGCAGTATTTT; cdr3_aa: CASSLGQSTDTQYF
clone_size: .; j_call: TRBJ2-7; v_call: TRBV27; d_call: .; cdr3_nt: TGTGCCAGCAGTTCGGCAGGGGGGAGCTACGAGCAGTACTTC; cdr3_aa: CASSSAGGSYEQYF
clone_size: .; j_call: TRBJ2-6; v_call: TRBV4-2; d_call: .; cdr3_nt: TGTGCCAGCCGAGACGACGGGAGTTCTGGGGCCAACGTCCTGACTTTC; cdr3_aa: CASRDDGSSGANVLTF
clone_size: .; j_call: TRBJ2-1; v_call: TRBV12-5; d_call: TRBD2; cdr3_nt: TGTGCTAGTGGTGCTAGCGGGAGGGCCTACAATGAGCAGTTCTTC; cdr3_aa: CASGASGRAYNEQFF
clone_size: .; j_call: TRBJ2-1; v_call: TRBV11-1; d_call: .; cdr3_nt: TGTGCCAGCAGCCCCCAATCCTACAATGAGCAGTTCTTC; cdr3_aa: CASSPQSYNEQFF
clone_size: .; j_call: TRBJ1-1; v_call: TRBV28; d_call: .; cdr3_nt: TGTGCCAGCAGTTCGGGGGGGGCCCTAATTCGGACTGAAGCTTTCTTT; cdr3_aa: CASSSGGALIRTEAFF
clone_size: .; j_call: TRBJ2-5; v_call: TRBV2; d_call: TRBD2; cdr3_nt: TGTGCCAGCAGTAACCGACTAGCCTTAGAGACCCAGTACTTC; cdr3_aa: CASSNRLALETQYF
clone_size: .; j_call: TRBJ2-1; v_call: TRBV15; d_call: .; cdr3_nt: TGTGCCACCAGCTCTTTAGCGGAGTTAGGGGTCAATGAGCAGTTCTTC; cdr3_aa: CATSSLAELGVNEQFF
clone_size: .; j_call: TRBJ2-1; v_call: TRBV15; d_call: TRBD2; cdr3_nt: TGTGCCACCAGGCGTAGCGGGAGTCCCCATGAGCAGTTCTTC; cdr3_aa: CATRRSGSPHEQFF